The T cell receptor (beta chain) under discussion was sequenced for a study of blood T cell repertoires in COVID-19. About the research overall: Material from acute and convalescent COVID-19 was sourced from the United States, Italy and Spain.

V lost 0 bases and J lost 2, with 13 bases in between. The CDR3 length is 16 residues. Germline CDR1 is MNHEY and CDR2 is SVGAGI. Assay used: immunoSEQ multiplex PCR; TCRdb lists only in-frame clones, some missing. The top ten hold less than 2.5% of the sample, which has 110,000 or so clones, roughly 85% seen once. The material sequenced was peripheral blood. The rearrangement uses TRBV6-5 and TRBJ2-5; the D is unclear. The clonotype originates from a human donor in a cohort sampled during active COVID-19. The DNA for the CDR3 is TGTGCCAGCAGTTACTCGCCTAGGAATTATCAAGAGACCCAGTACTTC. Translated: CASSYSPRNYQETQYF.